Given below is one T cell receptor (beta chain) in context. Only in-frame clones appear in the TCRdb table, and some are missing; sequencing was by immunoSEQ multiplex PCR. The table records 80,000 to 100,000 clones, 86% of them present only once. This CDR3 spans 18 amino acids. V shed 5 bases, J shed 0 bases, and the junction held 5 bases outside the gene matches. CDR1 MNHEY and CDR2 SMNVEV come from the germline V gene (reference sequence). This entry is derived from a study of blood T cell repertoires in COVID-19. Material: peripheral blood. The receptor's source is a woman aged 80 or over with acute or convalescent COVID-19. The chain links TRBV27 to TRBJ2-4, with TRBD2 matching over 15 bases. The DNA of the CDR3 is TGTGCCAGCAGTCCGGGACTAGCGGGGGGCCTAGCCAAAAACATTCAGTACTTC. This codes for CASSPGLAGGLAKNIQYF.